The clone carrying this T cell receptor beta chain was detected many times. Its target is unknown. The length of the CDR3 is 14 residues. Germline values: CDR1 DFQATT, CDR2 SNEGSKA (reference sequence). Unmatched junction bases numbered 12, after V lost 6 bases and J lost 5 bases. TCRdb re-derived calls from the 5' RACE reads in MiXCR, one entry per CDR3 protein. Among about 20,000 distinct CDR3 sequences listed, 2% to 3% were seen once. The source of the sample is a study of neurological immune-mediated disorders. Study-level points and caveats: One related-CDR3 cluster, identified by phylogenetic grouping, held the repertoires of 18 of 34 multiple sclerosis patients and was a possible signature.

The sequenced material came from PBMCs. The V call is TRBV20-1, the J call TRBJ2-5; 7 nucleotides line up with TRBD2. The clonotype originates from a woman aged 18 to 35 with multiple sclerosis. CDR3: CSAVRGRGVETQYF. CDR3 sequence (DNA): TGCAGTGCAGTGCGAGGACGGGGGGTGGAGACCCAGTACTTC.